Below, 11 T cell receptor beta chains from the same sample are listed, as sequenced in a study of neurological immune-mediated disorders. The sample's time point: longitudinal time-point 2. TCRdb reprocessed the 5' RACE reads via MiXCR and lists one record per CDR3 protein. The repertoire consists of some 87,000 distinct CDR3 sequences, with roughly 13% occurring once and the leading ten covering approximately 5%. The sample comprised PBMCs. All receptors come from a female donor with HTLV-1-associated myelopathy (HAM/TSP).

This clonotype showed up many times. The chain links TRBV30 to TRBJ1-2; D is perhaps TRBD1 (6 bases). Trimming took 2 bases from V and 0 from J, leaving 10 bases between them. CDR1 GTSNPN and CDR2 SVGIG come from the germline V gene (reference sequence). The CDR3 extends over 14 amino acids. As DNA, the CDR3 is TGTGCCTGGAGTTCCCAGGGGACTAACTATGGCTACACCTTC. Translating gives CAWSSQGTNYGYTF. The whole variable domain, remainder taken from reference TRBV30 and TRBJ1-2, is SQTIHQWPATLVQPVGSPLSLECTVEGTSNPNLYWYRQAAGRGLQLLFYSVGIGQISSEVPQNLSASRPQDRQFILSSKKLLLSDSGFYLCAWSSQGTNYGYTFGSGTRLTVV.

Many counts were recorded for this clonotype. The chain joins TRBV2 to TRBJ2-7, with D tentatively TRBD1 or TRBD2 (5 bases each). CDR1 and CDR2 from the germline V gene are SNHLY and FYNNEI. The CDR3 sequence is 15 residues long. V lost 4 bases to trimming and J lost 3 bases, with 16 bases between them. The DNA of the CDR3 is TGTGCCAGCAGTGCGGGGTTTGCAGGGTTCTACGAGCAGTACTTC. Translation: CASSAGFAGFYEQYF.

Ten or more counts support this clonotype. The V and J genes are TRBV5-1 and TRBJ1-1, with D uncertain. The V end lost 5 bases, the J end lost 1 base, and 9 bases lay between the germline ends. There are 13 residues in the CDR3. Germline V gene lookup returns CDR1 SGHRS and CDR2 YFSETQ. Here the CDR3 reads CASSNVGNTEAFF. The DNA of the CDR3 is TGCGCCAGCAGTAATGTCGGGAACACTGAAGCTTTCTTT.

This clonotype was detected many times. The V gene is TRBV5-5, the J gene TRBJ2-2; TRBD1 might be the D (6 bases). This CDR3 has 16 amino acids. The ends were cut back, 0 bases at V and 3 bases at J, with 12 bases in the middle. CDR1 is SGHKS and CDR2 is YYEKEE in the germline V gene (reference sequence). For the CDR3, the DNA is TGTGCCAGCAGCTTGGAAGCAGGGGTCTACACCGGGGAGCTGTTTTTT. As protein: CASSLEAGVYTGELFF.

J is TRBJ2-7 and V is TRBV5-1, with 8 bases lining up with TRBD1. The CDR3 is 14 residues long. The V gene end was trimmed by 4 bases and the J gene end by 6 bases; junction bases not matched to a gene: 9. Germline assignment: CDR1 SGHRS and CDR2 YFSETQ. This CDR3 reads CASSPIQGVSEQYF. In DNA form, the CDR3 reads TGCGCCAGCAGCCCGATACAGGGGGTCTCCGAGCAGTACTTC.

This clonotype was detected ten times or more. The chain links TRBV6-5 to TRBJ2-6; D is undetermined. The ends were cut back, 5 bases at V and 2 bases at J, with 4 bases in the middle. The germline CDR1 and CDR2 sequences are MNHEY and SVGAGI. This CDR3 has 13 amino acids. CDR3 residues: CASSPAGANVLTF. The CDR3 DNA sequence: TGTGCCAGCAGTCCGGCTGGGGCCAACGTCCTGACTTTC.

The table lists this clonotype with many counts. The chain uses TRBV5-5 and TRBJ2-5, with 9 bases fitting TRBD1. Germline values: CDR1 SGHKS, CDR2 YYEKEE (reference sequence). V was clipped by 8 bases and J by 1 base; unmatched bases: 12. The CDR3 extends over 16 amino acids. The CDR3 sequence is CASLQGAWGRQETQYF. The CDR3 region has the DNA TGTGCCAGTTTACAGGGGGCGTGGGGTCGCCAAGAGACCCAGTACTTC.

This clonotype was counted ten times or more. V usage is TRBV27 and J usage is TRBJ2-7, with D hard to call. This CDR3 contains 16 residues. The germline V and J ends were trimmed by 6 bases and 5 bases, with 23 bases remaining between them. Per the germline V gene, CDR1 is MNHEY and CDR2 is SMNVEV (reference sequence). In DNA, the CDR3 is TGTGCCAGCAGATCTTACGCCGGGTATGGTGTCAACGAGCAGTACTTC. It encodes CASRSYAGYGVNEQYF.

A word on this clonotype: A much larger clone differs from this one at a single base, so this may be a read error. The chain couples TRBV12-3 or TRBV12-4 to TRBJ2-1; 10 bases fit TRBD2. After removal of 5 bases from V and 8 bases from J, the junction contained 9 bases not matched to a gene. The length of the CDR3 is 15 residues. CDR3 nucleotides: TGTGCCAGCAGTCCGCTAGCGGGGGCCAGCGATGAGCAGTTCTTC. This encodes CASSPLAGASDEQFF.

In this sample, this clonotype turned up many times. The CDR3 sequence: CASSLGLAGNEQFF. The DNA for the CDR3 is TGCGCCAGCAGCCTGGGACTAGCGGGCAATGAGCAGTTCTTC. The chain is built from TRBV5-1 and TRBJ2-1; TRBD2 aligns across 12 bases. The CDR3 has 14 amino acids. Losses at the gene ends were 4 bases for V and 6 bases for J; bases not matched to a gene: 2. The germline V gene encodes CDR1 SGHRS and CDR2 YFSETQ.

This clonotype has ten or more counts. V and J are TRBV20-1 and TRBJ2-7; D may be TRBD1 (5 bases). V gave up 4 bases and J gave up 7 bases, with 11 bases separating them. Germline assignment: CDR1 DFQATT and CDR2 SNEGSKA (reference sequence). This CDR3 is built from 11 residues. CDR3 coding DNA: TGCAGTGCTAAGGGGTTGGGGGAGCAGTACTTC. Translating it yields CSAKGLGEQYF.